Reported below is one TCR beta chain. The data were taken from a study of cytomegalovirus exposure and HLA in healthy donors. Per germline, CDR1 KGHSY and CDR2 FQNENV. Trimming pared 0 bases from V and 0 bases from J, leaving 3 bases between. CDR3 length: 14 residues. Sequencing was performed with immunoSEQ multiplex PCR; in TCRdb, only in-frame clones are kept and a portion is missing. The sample holds around 56,000 clones, about 92% seen once. The V gene is TRBV16, the J gene TRBJ1-3, with unresolved D. Sequenced: PBMCs. The clonotype comes from a woman under 30 in good health and CMV-seropositive. CDR3 in amino acids: CASSQSSSGNTIYF. CDR3 DNA: TGTGCCAGCAGCCAATCTAGCTCTGGAAACACCATATATTTT.